Presented here are 4 T cell receptor beta chains from one specimen sequenced in a study of blood T cell repertoires in COVID-19. Sequenced by immunoSEQ multiplex PCR; TCRdb stores in-frame clones only, minus some. The repertoire holds 97,000 or so clones, with 84% as singletons. The sequencing input was peripheral blood. All receptors derive from a man aged 35 to 55 with active or convalescent COVID-19.

In its sample, this clone was seen a few times. The rearrangement links TRBV7-2 to TRBJ2-2, with 14 bases lining up with TRBD2. CDR3 length equals 19 residues. Looked up from germline, CDR1 is SGHTA and CDR2 is FQGNSA. With 5 bases clipped from V and 0 bases from J, the junction kept 8 bases outside the gene matches. The DNA of the CDR3 is TGTGCCAGCAGCCCCGGACTAGCGGGGGGAAGACCGAACACCGGGGAGCTGTTTTTT. Translating gives CASSPGLAGGRPNTGELFF.

To note about this clone: At the DNA level, this CDR3 is encoded by other sequences in the same sample as well. The rearrangement links TRBV5-1 to TRBJ2-7; D is undetermined. This CDR3 is built from 13 residues. CDR1 and CDR2 (germline): SGHRS, YFSETQ. Trimming left V 5 bases short and J 2 bases short, with 11 bases between. In nucleotides, the CDR3 is TGCGCCAGCAGACCTGACGGAGCCTACGAGCAGTACTTC. It encodes CASRPDGAYEQYF.

This clone was counted many times. The chain is built from TRBV25-1 and TRBJ1-4; maybe TRBD1 (5 bases). Per the germline V gene, CDR1 is MGHDK and CDR2 is SYGVNS. This CDR3 region has 18 residues. V lost 3 bases and J lost 4, with 21 bases in between. The CDR3 DNA follows: TGTGCCAGCAGTGAGGAGCGTGGGGCAGCCGCCGGTAATGAAAAACTGTTTTTT. Protein product: CASSEERGAAAGNEKLFF.

The chain couples TRBV9 to TRBJ1-1, with D unclear. The CDR3 contains 16 residues. Per the germline V gene, CDR1 is SGDLS and CDR2 is YYNGEE. V was pared by 4 bases and J by 1 base, with 17 bases between. This chain's CDR3 is CASSLRHTLGNTEAFF. In DNA, the CDR3 is TGTGCCAGCAGCTTGAGACACACCTTAGGGAACACTGAAGCTTTCTTT.